Below, one T cell receptor (beta chain) is given with its context. From germline, CDR1 is MGHDK and CDR2 SYGVNS. V dropped 4 bases and J dropped 0 bases, with 9 bases sitting between them. This CDR3 contains 14 residues. The data were obtained in a study of CD8 T cells in ankylosing spondylitis. One entry per CDR3 protein, called by TCRdb with MiXCR from the 5' RACE reads. The sample lists approximately 260,000 distinct CDR3 sequences, 18% occurring once. Sequenced material: blood, either unsorted or a sorted T cell fraction (not recorded which). This chain connects TRBV25-1 to TRBJ2-5; tentatively, D is TRBD2 (6 bases). This clonotype was sampled from a male donor with ankylosing spondylitis or in good health (not recorded which). The CDR3 protein is CASSVRDYQETQYF. CDR3 nucleotide sequence: TGTGCCAGCAGTGTCCGGGACTACCAAGAGACCCAGTACTTC.